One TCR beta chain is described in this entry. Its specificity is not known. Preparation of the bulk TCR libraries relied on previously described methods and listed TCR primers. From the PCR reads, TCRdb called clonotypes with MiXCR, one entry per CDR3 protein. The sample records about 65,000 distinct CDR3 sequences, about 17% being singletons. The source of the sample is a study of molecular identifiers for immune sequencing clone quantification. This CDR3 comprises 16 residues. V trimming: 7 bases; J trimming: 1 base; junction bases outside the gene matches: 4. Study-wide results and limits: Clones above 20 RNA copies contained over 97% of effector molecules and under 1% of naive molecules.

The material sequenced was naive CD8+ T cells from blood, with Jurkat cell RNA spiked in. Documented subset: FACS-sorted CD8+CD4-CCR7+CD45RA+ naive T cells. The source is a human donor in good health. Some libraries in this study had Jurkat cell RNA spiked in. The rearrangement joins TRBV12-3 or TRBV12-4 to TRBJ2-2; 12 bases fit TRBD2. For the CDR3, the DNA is TGTGCCAGCATACTGGGACTAGCGGGGAACACCGGGGAGCTGTTTTTT. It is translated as CASILGLAGNTGELFF.